The 27 T cell receptor beta chains in this list originate from one sample, sequenced in a study of identical twins. TCRdb reprocessed the 5' RACE reads via MiXCR and lists one record per CDR3 protein. The sample consists of 690,000 or so distinct CDR3 sequences, about 9.4% of them appearing once. The data were also submitted as part of a second study, on yellow fever vaccine responses in identical twins.

The material sequenced was PBMCs. The origin of the receptors is a woman aged 18-35 years in good health.

This clonotype was seen a few times. The chain carries TRBV20-1 and TRBJ2-7, with TRBD1 identical over 9 bases. After removal of 2 bases from V and 4 bases from J, the junction contained 3 bases not matched to a gene. CDR1 DFQATT and CDR2 SNEGSKA come from the germline V gene (reference sequence). This CDR3 is 13 amino acids long. The CDR3 bases are TGCAGTGCTAGACCGGGACAGGGATACGAGCAGTACTTC. Translated: CSARPGQGYEQYF.

The chain joins TRBV3-1 to TRBJ2-2; D might be TRBD2 (6 bases). Trimming took 1 base from V and 8 from J, leaving 11 bases between them. The length of the CDR3 is 14 residues. Germline-derived CDR1 and CDR2 are LGHDT and YNNKEL (reference sequence). The CDR3 coding sequence is TGTGCCAGCAGCCAAGCCGCGGGGAAAGGGGAGCTGTTTTTT. It translates to CASSQAAGKGELFF.

V usage is TRBV11-1 and J usage is TRBJ2-2, with D hard to call. V lost 7 bases to trimming and J lost 3 bases, with 9 bases between them. Germline lookup yields CDR1 SGHAT and CDR2 FQDESV (reference sequence). There are 13 residues in the CDR3. CDR3 DNA sequence: TGTGCCAGCACCCCCACGTACACCGGGGAGCTGTTTTTT. Residues: CASTPTYTGELFF. The full variable domain, its missing parts supplied by reference TRBV11-1 and TRBJ2-2, is EAEVAQSPRYKITEKSQAVAFWCDPISGHATLYWYRQILGQGPELLVQFQDESVVDDSQLPKDRFSAERLKGVDSTLKIQPAELGDSAMYLCASTPTYTGELFFGEGSRLTVL.

This clonotype was counted a few times. V and J are TRBV7-2 and TRBJ2-5; D is perhaps TRBD1 (6 bases). Trimming removed 1 base at V and 1 base at J, with 10 bases between. CDR3 length: 15 residues. CDR1 and CDR2 (germline): SGHTA, FQGNSA. As DNA, the CDR3 is TGTGCCAGCAGCTTAGAGGGACAACGCCAAGAGACCCAGTACTTC. This gives the protein CASSLEGQRQETQYF.

This clonotype was seen ten or more times. This sequence joins TRBV5-1 and TRBJ2-2; D gene uncertain. V lost 4 bases, J lost 0 bases, and 16 bases lay in between. The CDR3 is made up of 17 amino acids. Germline-derived CDR1 and CDR2 are SGHRS and YFSETQ. The CDR3 reads CASSPGRRTTNTGELFF. In DNA, the CDR3 is TGCGCCAGCAGCCCCGGTCGGCGAACCACGAACACCGGGGAGCTGTTTTTT.

This clonotype was observed a handful of times. V and J are TRBV11-3 and TRBJ2-3; 9 positions match TRBD1. The CDR3 length is 18 residues. Germline V gene sequence: CDR1 SGHNT, CDR2 YENEEA. After removal of 5 bases from V and 2 bases from J, the junction contained 14 bases not matched to a gene. The chain's CDR3 is CASSPGTGKEGATDTQYF. In DNA, the CDR3 is TGTGCCAGCAGCCCTGGGACAGGGAAAGAGGGGGCCACAGATACGCAGTATTTT. The full variable domain, completed using reference TRBV11-3 and TRBJ2-3, is EAGVVQSPRYKIIEKKQPVAFWCNPISGHNTLYWYLQNLGQGPELLIRYENEEAVDDSQLPKDRFSAERLKGVDSTLKIQPAELGDSAVYLCASSPGTGKEGATDTQYFGPGTRLTVL.

The sample holds many counts of this clonotype. V is TRBV29-1 and J is TRBJ2-7; D is possibly TRBD1 (6 bases). The CDR3 extends over 15 amino acids. The germline V gene has CDR1 SQVTM and CDR2 ANQGSEA. Trimming took 4 bases from V and 0 from J, leaving 16 bases between them. Here the CDR3 reads CSVGAGVMGSYEQYF. In DNA form, the CDR3 reads TGCAGCGTTGGTGCAGGGGTAATGGGCTCCTACGAGCAGTACTTC.

CDR3 DNA: TGTGCCAGCGCCTTTCGTAGCAGTCTGTACGAGCAGTACTTC. Translation gives CASAFRSSLYEQYF. The genes are TRBV4-2 and TRBJ2-7; D unresolved. The V gene's germline CDR1 is LGHNA and CDR2 YNFKEQ. The CDR3 extends over 14 amino acids. V was shortened by 8 bases and J by 4 bases, with 18 bases between the two germline ends.

This clonotype occurred a few times. This sequence joins TRBV12-3 or TRBV12-4 and TRBJ2-5, with D perhaps being TRBD1 or TRBD2 (5 bases each). Trimming cost V 6 bases and J 5 bases, with 10 bases left between them. The CDR3 has 12 residues. The CDR3 region is CASSWGSETQYF. As DNA, the CDR3 is TGTGCCAGCAGCTGGGGGTCGGAGACCCAGTACTTC.

A few counts support this clonotype. The V and J genes are TRBV20-1 and TRBJ2-3; 14 nucleotides match TRBD2. The CDR3 has 20 residues. The V and J ends lost 5 bases and 0 bases, in that order; junction bases with no gene match: 16. Germline CDR1 is DFQATT and CDR2 is SNEGSKA (reference sequence). CDR3 region: CSAPPFSTSGGVASTDTQYF. The CDR3 DNA reads as TGCAGTGCTCCTCCTTTTTCGACTAGCGGGGGGGTGGCTAGCACAGATACGCAGTATTTT.

Many counts were recorded for this clonotype. This chain links TRBV5-1 with TRBJ2-7, with 7 bases lining up with TRBD1. The germline gives CDR1 SGHRS, CDR2 YFSETQ. The CDR3 has 14 amino acids. After removal of 1 base from V and 3 bases from J, the junction contained 4 bases not matched to a gene. This CDR3 reads CASSLFGQDYEQYF. DNA of the CDR3: TGCGCCAGCAGCTTGTTCGGACAGGACTACGAGCAGTACTTC.

This clonotype was found a few times. The chain recombines TRBV29-1 with TRBJ2-3; D is perhaps TRBD1 (6 bases). Looked up from germline, CDR1 is SQVTM and CDR2 is ANQGSEA. CDR3 length equals 15 residues. V shed 1 base and J shed 0 bases, with 11 bases lying between them. CDR3: CSVEGTGHSTDTQYF. As DNA, the CDR3 is TGCAGCGTTGAAGGAACGGGACATAGCACAGATACGCAGTATTTT.

In this sample, this clonotype turned up a few times. CDR3 sequence (DNA): TGTGCCAGCAGCTTAGCCCGGGGGACCTCCTACGAGCAGTACTTC. Protein product: CASSLARGTSYEQYF. The chain is built from TRBV13 and TRBJ2-7; D may be TRBD2 (6 bases). The ends were cut back, 1 base at V and 0 bases at J, with 10 bases in the middle. CDR1 PRHDT and CDR2 FYEKMQ come from the germline V gene (reference sequence). There are 15 residues in the CDR3.

The table lists this clonotype with many counts. The chain employs TRBV6-1 and TRBJ2-3; 8 bases fit TRBD2. V gave up 5 bases and J gave up 2 bases; unmatched junction bases: 6. The CDR3 runs 15 residues. The germline V gene has CDR1 MNHNS and CDR2 SASEGT. The CDR3, as DNA: TGTGCCAGCAGTCCGACTAGCGCTGTCACAGATACGCAGTATTTT. Amino acid sequence: CASSPTSAVTDTQYF.

This clonotype was detected only a few times. This chain joins TRBV7-9 and TRBJ2-7, with a tentative D call TRBD2 (5 bases). This CDR3 spans 13 amino acids. Germline V gene lookup returns CDR1 SEHNR and CDR2 FQNEAQ (reference sequence). The germline V and J ends were trimmed by 4 bases and 6 bases, with 13 bases remaining between them. CDR3 region: CASSWGEGIEQYF. In DNA form, the CDR3 reads TGTGCCAGCAGCTGGGGAGAGGGAATCGAGCAGTACTTC.

This clonotype has only a few counts. J is TRBJ2-5 and V is TRBV20-1; 12 bases fit TRBD2. CDR3 size: 16 residues. J lost 1 base, V lost 2 bases, and 5 bases had no gene match. The germline V gene encodes CDR1 DFQATT and CDR2 SNEGSKA (reference sequence). The CDR3 loop reads CSARSGTSGFQETQYF. As DNA, the CDR3 is TGCAGTGCTAGAAGTGGGACTAGCGGGTTCCAAGAGACCCAGTACTTC.

This clonotype was counted ten times or more. The rearrangement links TRBV7-8 to TRBJ2-2; D is possibly TRBD2 (5 bases). Germline assignment: CDR1 SGHVS and CDR2 FQNEAQ. The CDR3 has 15 amino acids. V lost 2 bases and J lost 1, with 8 bases in between. As DNA, the CDR3 is TGTGCCAGCAGCTTACGAGAGGGGAACACCGGGGAGCTGTTTTTT. The encoded protein is CASSLREGNTGELFF. Full variable domain (rest looked up from reference TRBV7-8 and TRBJ2-2): GAGVSQSPRYKVAKRGQDVALRCDPISGHVSLFWYQQALGQGPEFLTYFQNEAQLDKSGLPSDRFFAERPEGSVSTLKIQRTQQEDSAVYLCASSLREGNTGELFFGEGSRLTVL.

This clonotype was seen ten or more times. The V call is TRBV10-3, the J call TRBJ1-2, with TRBD1 as a possible D gene (6 bases). V gave up 3 bases and J gave up 6 bases, with 8 bases separating them. Germline values: CDR1 ENHRY, CDR2 SYGVKD. This CDR3 is 12 amino acids long. DNA of the CDR3: TGTGCCATCAGTGAAGGGGGAAATGGCTACACCTTC. Translated, it gives CAISEGGNGYTF.

The chain combines TRBV7-8 with TRBJ2-1, with 10 bases identical to TRBD2. Unmatched junction bases numbered 15, after V lost 2 bases and J lost 5 bases. Germline CDR1 reads SGHVS; CDR2 reads FQNEAQ. This CDR3 comprises 19 residues. CDR3 amino acids: CASSLQSAGGNLFHNEQFF. Here the CDR3 DNA reads TGTGCCAGCAGCTTACAGTCAGCGGGAGGGAACCTTTTCCACAATGAGCAGTTCTTC.

This clonotype was picked up many times. The V call is TRBV7-2, the J call TRBJ1-5; D gene ambiguous. Looked up from germline, CDR1 is SGHTA and CDR2 is FQGNSA. The length of the CDR3 is 13 residues. Trimming stripped 1 base from V and 4 bases from J, with 5 bases between. As DNA, the CDR3 is TGTGCCAGCAGCTTAGATTTAAATCAGCCCCAGCATTTT. Protein sequence: CASSLDLNQPQHF.

A few counts support this clonotype. The chain is built from TRBV20-1 and TRBJ2-3; 10 bases map to TRBD1. This CDR3 region has 14 residues. Germline V gene sequence: CDR1 DFQATT, CDR2 SNEGSKA (reference sequence). The trim removed 6 bases at V and 5 bases at J, leaving 8 bases unmatched. As DNA, the CDR3 is TGCAGTGCCGTACGGGACAGGGGTCGAGATACGCAGTATTTT. Protein sequence: CSAVRDRGRDTQYF.

This clonotype appeared many times. The V and J genes are TRBV20-1 and TRBJ2-5; D is possibly TRBD2 (5 bases). The ends were cut back, 1 base at V and 4 bases at J, with 13 bases in the middle. The germline V gene encodes CDR1 DFQATT and CDR2 SNEGSKA (reference sequence). CDR3 length equals 14 residues. The CDR3 reads CSARGATSIETQYF. CDR3 coding DNA: TGCAGTGCTAGAGGCGCTACTAGTATAGAGACCCAGTACTTC.

In this sample, this clonotype turned up many times. The chain carries TRBV7-2 and TRBJ1-6; no definite D call. The germline gives CDR1 SGHTA, CDR2 FQGNSA. There are 15 residues in the CDR3. The ends were cut back, 1 base at V and 2 bases at J, with 6 bases in the middle. CDR3 in amino acids: CASSLDTAYNSPLHF. The DNA of the CDR3 is TGTGCCAGCAGCTTAGACACCGCCTATAATTCACCCCTCCACTTT.

This clonotype was counted a few times. J is TRBJ1-1 and V is TRBV3-1; D call uncertain. The germline gives CDR1 LGHDT, CDR2 YNNKEL (reference sequence). This CDR3 has 15 amino acids. Trimming removed 5 bases at V and 4 bases at J, with 17 bases between. The CDR3 sequence is CASSFRLGDFTEAFF. As DNA, the CDR3 is TGTGCCAGCAGCTTCAGGTTGGGAGATTTCACTGAAGCTTTCTTT.

Ten or more counts support this clonotype. The rearrangement links TRBV11-3 to TRBJ2-3; 7 bases are a match to TRBD2. The germline V gene has CDR1 SGHNT and CDR2 YENEEA. CDR3 size: 15 residues. The junction had 2 bases not matched to a gene; V was cut back by 2 bases and J by 0 bases. The CDR3 reads CASSLHSGSTDTQYF. CDR3 in DNA: TGTGCCAGCAGCTTACATAGCGGGAGCACAGATACGCAGTATTTT.

This clonotype was seen a handful of times. This chain joins TRBV28 and TRBJ2-7; 7 nucleotides match TRBD1. CDR3 length equals 13 residues. Germline-derived CDR1 and CDR2 are MDHEN and SYDVKM. The V gene end was trimmed by 7 bases and the J gene end by 5 bases; junction bases not matched to a gene: 8. Here the CDR3 reads CASKPGGPDEQYF. As DNA, the CDR3 is TGTGCCAGCAAGCCAGGGGGTCCTGACGAGCAGTACTTC.

The chain combines TRBV6-2 or TRBV6-3 with TRBJ2-7, with a possible D match to TRBD1 (5 bases). V lost 2 bases to trimming and J lost 2 bases, with 13 bases between them. The V gene's germline CDR1 is MNHEY and CDR2 SVGEGT. This CDR3 comprises 15 residues. The CDR3 sequence is CASSYGGADAYEQYF. The CDR3 DNA follows: TGTGCCAGCAGTTACGGTGGGGCGGACGCCTACGAGCAGTACTTC.